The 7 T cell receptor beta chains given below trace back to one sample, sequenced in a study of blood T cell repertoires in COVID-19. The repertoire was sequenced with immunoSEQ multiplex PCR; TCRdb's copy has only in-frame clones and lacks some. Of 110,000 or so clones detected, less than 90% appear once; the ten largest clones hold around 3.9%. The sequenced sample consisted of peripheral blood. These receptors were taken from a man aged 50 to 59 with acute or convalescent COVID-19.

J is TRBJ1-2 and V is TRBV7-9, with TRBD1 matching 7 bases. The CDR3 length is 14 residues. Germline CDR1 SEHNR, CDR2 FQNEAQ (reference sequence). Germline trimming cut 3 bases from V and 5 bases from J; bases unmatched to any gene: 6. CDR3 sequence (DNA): TGTGCCAGCAGCTTCAGGGGGAGCGGGTATGGCTACACCTTC. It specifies CASSFRGSGYGYTF.

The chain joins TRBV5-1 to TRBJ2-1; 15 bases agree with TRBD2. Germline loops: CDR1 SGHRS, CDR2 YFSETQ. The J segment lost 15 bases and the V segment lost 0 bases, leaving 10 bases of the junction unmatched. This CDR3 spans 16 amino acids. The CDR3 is CASSLGGTSGRLWPFF. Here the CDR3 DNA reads TGCGCCAGCAGCTTGGGAGGGACTAGCGGGAGGTTATGGCCGTTCTTC. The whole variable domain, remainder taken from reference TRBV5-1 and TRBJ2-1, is KAGVTQTPRYLIKTRGQQVTLSCSPISGHRSVSWYQQTPGQGLQFLFEYFSETQRNKGNFPGRFSGRQFSNSRSEMNVSTLELGDSALYLCASSLGGTSGRLWPFFGPGTRLTVL.

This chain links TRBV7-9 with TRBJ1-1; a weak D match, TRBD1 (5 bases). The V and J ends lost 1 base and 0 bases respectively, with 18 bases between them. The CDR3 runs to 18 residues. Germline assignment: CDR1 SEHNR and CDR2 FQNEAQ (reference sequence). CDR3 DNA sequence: TGTGCCAGCAGCTTAGGCGGCAGGGTTTTCCCTATGAACACTGAAGCTTTCTTT. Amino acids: CASSLGGRVFPMNTEAFF.

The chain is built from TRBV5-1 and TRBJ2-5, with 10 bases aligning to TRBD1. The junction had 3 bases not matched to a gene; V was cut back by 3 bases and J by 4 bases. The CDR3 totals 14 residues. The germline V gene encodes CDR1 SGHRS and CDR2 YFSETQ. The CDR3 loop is CASSSRTGGETQYF. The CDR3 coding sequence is TGCGCCAGCAGCTCCCGGACAGGGGGAGAGACCCAGTACTTC.

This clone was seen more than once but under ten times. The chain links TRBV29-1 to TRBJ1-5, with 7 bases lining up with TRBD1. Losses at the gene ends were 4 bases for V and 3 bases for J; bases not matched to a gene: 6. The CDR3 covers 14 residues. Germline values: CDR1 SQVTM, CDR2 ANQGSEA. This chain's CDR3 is CSVAGQDPNQPQHF. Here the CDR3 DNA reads TGCAGCGTTGCAGGACAGGATCCCAATCAGCCCCAGCATTTT.

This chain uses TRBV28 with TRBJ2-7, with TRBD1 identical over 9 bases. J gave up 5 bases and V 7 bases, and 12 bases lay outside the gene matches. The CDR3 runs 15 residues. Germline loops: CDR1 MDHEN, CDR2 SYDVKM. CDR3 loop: CASTFRGTGFNEQYF. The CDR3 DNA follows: TGTGCCAGCACCTTTCGGGGGACAGGGTTCAACGAGCAGTACTTC.

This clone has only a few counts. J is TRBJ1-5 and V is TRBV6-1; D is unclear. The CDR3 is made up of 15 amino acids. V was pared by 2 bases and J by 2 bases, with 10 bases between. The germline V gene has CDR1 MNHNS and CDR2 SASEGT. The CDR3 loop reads CASSEQAGGNQPQHF. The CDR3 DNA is TGTGCCAGCAGTGAACAGGCCGGCGGCAATCAGCCCCAGCATTTT.